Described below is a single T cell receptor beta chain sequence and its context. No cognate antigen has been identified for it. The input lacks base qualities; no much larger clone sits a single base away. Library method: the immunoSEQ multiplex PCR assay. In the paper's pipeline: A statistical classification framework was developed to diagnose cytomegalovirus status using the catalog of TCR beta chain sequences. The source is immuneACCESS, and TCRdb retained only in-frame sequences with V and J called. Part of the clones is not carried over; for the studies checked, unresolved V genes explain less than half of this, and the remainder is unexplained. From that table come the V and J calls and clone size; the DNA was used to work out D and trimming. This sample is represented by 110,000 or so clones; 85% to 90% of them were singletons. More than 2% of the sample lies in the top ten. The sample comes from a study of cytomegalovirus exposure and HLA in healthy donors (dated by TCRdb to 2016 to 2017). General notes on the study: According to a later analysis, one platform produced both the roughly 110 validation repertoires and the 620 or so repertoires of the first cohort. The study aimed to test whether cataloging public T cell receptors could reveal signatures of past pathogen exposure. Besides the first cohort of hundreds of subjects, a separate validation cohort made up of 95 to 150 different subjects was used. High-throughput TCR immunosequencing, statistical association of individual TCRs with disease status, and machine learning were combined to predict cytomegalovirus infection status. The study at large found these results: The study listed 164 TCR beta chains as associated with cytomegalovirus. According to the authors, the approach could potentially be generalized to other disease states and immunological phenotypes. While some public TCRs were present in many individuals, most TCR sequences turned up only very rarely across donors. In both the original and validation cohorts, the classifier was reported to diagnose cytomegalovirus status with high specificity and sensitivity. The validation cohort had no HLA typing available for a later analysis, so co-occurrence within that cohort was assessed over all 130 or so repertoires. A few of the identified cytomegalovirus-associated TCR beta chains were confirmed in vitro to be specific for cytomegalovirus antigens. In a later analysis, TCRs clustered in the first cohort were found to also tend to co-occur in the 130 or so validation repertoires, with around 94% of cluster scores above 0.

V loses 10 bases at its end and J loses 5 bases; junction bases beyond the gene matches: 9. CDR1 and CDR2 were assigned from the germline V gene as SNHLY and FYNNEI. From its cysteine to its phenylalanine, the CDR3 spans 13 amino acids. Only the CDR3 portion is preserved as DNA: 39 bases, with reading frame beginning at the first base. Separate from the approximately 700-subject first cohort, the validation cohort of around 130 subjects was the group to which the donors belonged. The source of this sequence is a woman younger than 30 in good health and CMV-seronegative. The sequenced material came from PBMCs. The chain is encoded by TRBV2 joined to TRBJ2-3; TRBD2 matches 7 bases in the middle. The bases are TGTGCCACTCGGGCCGGGGAGGGAGATACGCAGTATTTT. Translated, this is CATRAGEGDTQYF.